This TCR beta chain was identified during a study of T-cell reconstitution after alpha-beta-depleted transplantation in children. Whole-study results and caveats: Newly produced T cells mostly accounted for T-cell counts and diversity one year post-transplant. About two months after transplant, alpha-beta T cells reportedly came from several hundred expanded graft clones. Surviving recipient T cells and thymic progenitors produced the high day-60 TCRbeta diversity seen in some patients.

As it was prepared, the TCRbeta library received unique molecular identifiers. In TCRdb, the PCR reads were re-called with MiXCR into one record per CDR3 protein. Among approximately 300,000 distinct CDR3 sequences listed, around 7.1% were seen once. This clonotype occurred a few times. Its target is unknown. Between the trimmed V and J ends, which lost 2 bases and 0 bases, there was a span of 21 bases. Germline V gene lookup returns CDR1 KGHSH and CDR2 LQKENI. The CDR3 covers 19 residues. This TCR derives from a female patient aged 2-9 years who had a stem cell transplant for Fanconi anemia, so the T cells may come from the graft donor. The sample consisted of peripheral blood, taken 360 days after TCRalphabeta/CD19-depleted stem cell transplant. V is TRBV18 and J is TRBJ2-3, with TRBD2 as a possible D gene (5 bases). The CDR3 sequence is CASSPSVTRAWTSTDTQYF. For the CDR3, the DNA is TGTGCCAGCTCACCATCGGTTACGAGGGCTTGGACCAGCACAGATACGCAGTATTTT.